Listed here is a single T cell receptor (beta chain). This sample was taken from a study of blood T cells in healthy people across ages. A second PCR, run for roughly 7 to 11 cycles, used a sample-barcoded 5' primer plus a J-beta primer mix. MiXCR was run by TCRdb on the 5' RACE reads, yielding one entry per CDR3 protein. The sample lists around 1,000,000 distinct CDR3 sequences, almost 25% occurring once. CDR1 and CDR2 (germline): MNHEY, SVGEGT. The CDR3 is 15 residues long. V was pared by 7 bases and J by 1 base, with 16 bases between. This sample also belongs to another study, concerning T cells of mothers and their children.

Specimen: blood. The TCR sequence derives from a girl aged 2-10 years in good health. The chain recombines TRBV6-2 or TRBV6-3 with TRBJ1-1, with D perhaps TRBD1 (5 bases). CDR3 protein: CASIKDGAQNTEAFF. CDR3 nucleotide sequence: TGTGCCAGCATTAAGGACGGGGCACAGAACACTGAAGCTTTCTTT.